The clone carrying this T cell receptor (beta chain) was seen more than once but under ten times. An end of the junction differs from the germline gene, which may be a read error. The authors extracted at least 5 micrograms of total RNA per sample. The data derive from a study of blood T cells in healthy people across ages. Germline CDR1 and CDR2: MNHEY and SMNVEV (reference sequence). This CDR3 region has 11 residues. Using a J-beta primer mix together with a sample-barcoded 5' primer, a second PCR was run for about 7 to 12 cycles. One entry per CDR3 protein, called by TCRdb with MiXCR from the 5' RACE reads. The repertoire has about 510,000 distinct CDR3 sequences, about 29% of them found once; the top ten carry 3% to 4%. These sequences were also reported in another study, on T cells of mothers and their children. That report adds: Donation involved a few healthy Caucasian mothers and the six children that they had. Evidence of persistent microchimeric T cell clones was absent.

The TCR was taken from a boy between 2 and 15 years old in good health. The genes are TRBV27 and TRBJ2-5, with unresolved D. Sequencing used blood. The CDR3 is CDTAFQETQYF. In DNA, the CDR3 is TGCGATACAGCCTTTCAAGAGACCCAGTACTTC.